This entry describes one T cell receptor beta chain. The antigen this receptor binds is unknown. Compared with germline, one end of the junction differs, possibly owing to a read error. The data were obtained in a study of T cell responses to AZD1222 COVID-19 vaccine (dated by TCRdb to the early 2020s). The study in broad terms: AZD1222 recipients whose second dose came at about 4 weeks and those whose second dose came at about 12 weeks were combined into one group, since spike-specific TCR depth and breadth did not differ between the two schedules. TCR sequencing covered about 230 trial participants: 200 to 210 given two doses of AZD1222 and 26 given two doses of MenACWY control vaccine. Trial participants were enrolled by age into subgroups of 18-55, 56-69 and 70-plus years, and around 140, 26 and 57 TCR-sequenced participants, respectively, were included in these subgroups. What the work shows at the level of the full study, not this receptor alone: Because no day 14 peak-response samples were available, repertoires were characterized only after the peak T cell response. Conclusions about previously exposed vaccinees are limited, since just 5 or 6 AZD1222 recipients were seropositive for SARS-CoV-2 at baseline. Reportedly, close to half of the unique spike-specific TCRs recognized epitopes lying outside the regions that are mutated in the B.1.351 and B.1.1.7 variants. The vaccine-associated CD4 TCRs covered the entire spike protein, and the dominant responses fell in regions 160-218 and 743-854. The 56-69-year group was small, and its depth increase did not reach significance, likely because of low power. After two AZD1222 doses, spike-specific TCR breadth and depth were significantly higher than at day 0 and than in MenACWY recipients. Participants were mostly white British and included more females than males, and it was suggested by the authors that clonal diversity may have been underestimated.

The CDR3 runs 16 residues from the cysteine to the phenylalanine. Of all the DNA, just the CDR3 is kept, 48 bases in frame from base 1. CDR1 and CDR2 were assigned from the germline V gene as SGHTA and FQGNSA. The CDR3 regions of human TCRbeta chains were analyzed by immunosequencing. Per the authors' processing: TCRs in the repertoires were matched against a reference library of SARS-CoV-2-specific TCRs that had been generated with the MIRA antigen-specificity platform. Breadth was defined as the fraction of unique TCRs that were SARS-CoV-2-associated, and depth was defined as the fraction of total T cells that were SARS-CoV-2-associated. Using the MIRA data, each spike-specific TCR was mapped to the spike region that the TCR reacts to and placed in a CD4 or CD8 class. Log10-transformed breadth and depth values were compared by one-way ANOVA with Sidak's multiple comparisons tests. The clones in this table, taken by TCRdb from immuneACCESS, are in-frame only. Not every clone is retained; where verified, under half of the shortfall comes from an unresolved V gene, and the cause of the rest is unknown. V, J and clone size derive from that table, while D and trimming were established from the DNA sequence. The sample includes about 100,000 clones, with just under 90% observed a single time. About 3% of the sample is in the top ten clones.

Interpreted using the paper, the time point label stands for: baseline before first vaccination. Vaccinee samples were obtained from the UK trials COV001 and COV002, which included a single-blind randomized controlled phase 2/3 trial of AZD1222 (ChAdOx1 nCoV-19) in healthy adults. Trial participant PBMC samples were collected at day 0 and day 28 after the second dose for TCRbeta chain sequencing. The TCR was taken from an adult in good health. The receptor chain draws on TRBV7-2 and TRBJ2-3, and 12 junctional nucleotides match TRBD2. The material sequenced was peripheral blood, taken on day 0 of AZD1222 vaccination. The nucleotides are TGTGCCAGCAGCCCGGCAACTAGCGGGGGGACAGATGCGCAGTATTTT. The translation is CASSPATSGGTDAQYF.